The 27 T cell receptor beta chains listed next were all sequenced from one sample in a study of blood T cell repertoires in COVID-19. Here immunoSEQ multiplex PCR was the method, and the copy in TCRdb shows in-frame clones only, minus some. This sample has about 380,000 clones, with 85% to 90% found just once. The source material was PBMCs or T cells enriched from blood (not recorded which). The receptors were sampled from a woman under 30 who had recovered from COVID-19.

The chain links TRBV5-5 to TRBJ2-3; TRBD1 agrees at 9 bases. In germline, CDR1 is SGHKS, CDR2 YYEKEE (reference sequence). Trimming at V came to 0 bases and at J to 4 bases, leaving 9 bases not matched to a gene. The CDR3 has 17 amino acids. The CDR3 loop is CASSLAGTGSTADTQYF. In DNA, the CDR3 is TGTGCCAGCAGCTTGGCCGGGACAGGGTCTACGGCAGATACGCAGTATTTT.

The rearrangement links TRBV19 to TRBJ1-4, with D possibly TRBD1 on 6 matching bases. Trimming took off 5 bases at V and 7 bases at J, with 14 bases between the two ends. The CDR3 totals 14 residues. Per germline, CDR1 LNHDA and CDR2 SQIVND (reference sequence). The CDR3, as DNA: TGTGCCAGTAGTGCGCGAACAGGGCCTGAAAAACTGTTTTTT. This codes for CASSARTGPEKLFF. Full variable domain (outside the CDR3, taken from reference TRBV19 and TRBJ1-4): DGGITQSPKYLFRKEGQNVTLSCEQNLNHDAMYWYRQDPGQGLRLIYYSQIVNDFQKGDIAEGYSVSREKKESFPLTVTSAQKNPTAFYLCASSARTGPEKLFFGSGTQLSVL.

This rearrangement joins TRBV4-3 to TRBJ1-1; D unresolved. CDR3 length: 15 residues. In germline, CDR1 is LGHNA, CDR2 YSLEER. V shed 6 bases and J shed 1 base, with 15 bases lying between them. The CDR3 region is CASRTAGRENTEAFF. CDR3 bases: TGCGCCAGCAGAACGGCCGGACGGGAGAACACTGAAGCTTTCTTT.

CDR3 DNA: TGTGCCAGCAGACGGACAGGTTTAACCTACGAGCAGTACTTC. This translates into CASRRTGLTYEQYF. V usage is TRBV27 and J usage is TRBJ2-7; 7 nucleotides line up with TRBD1. The length of the CDR3 is 14 residues. Germline V gene data show CDR1 as MNHEY and CDR2 as SMNVEV (reference sequence). V was pared by 6 bases and J by 2 bases, with 7 bases of the junction left unmatched.

The V and J genes are TRBV4-3 and TRBJ2-2; weak D call: TRBD2 (6 bases). The V and J ends lost 1 base and 1 base respectively, with 13 bases between them. This CDR3 spans 17 amino acids. The germline V gene encodes CDR1 LGHNA and CDR2 YSLEER. This chain's CDR3 is CASSQVIGRGNTGELFF. CDR3 DNA: TGCGCCAGCAGCCAAGTTATCGGGCGGGGGAACACCGGGGAGCTGTTTTTT.

This clone was observed a single time. The genes are TRBV19 and TRBJ1-5; weak D call: TRBD1 (5 bases). The CDR3 has 16 residues. In germline, CDR1 is LNHDA, CDR2 SQIVND (reference sequence). Deletions cut 3 bases from V and 0 bases from J, with 12 bases between. In DNA, the CDR3 is TGTGCCAGTAGTATGTGGGGACTGTATAGCAATCAGCCCCAGCATTTT. As protein: CASSMWGLYSNQPQHF.

The V call is TRBV7-6, the J call TRBJ2-2, with a possible D match to TRBD1 (6 bases). Germline assignment: CDR1 SGHVS and CDR2 FNYEAQ. Between the trimmed V and J ends, which lost 0 bases and 3 bases, there was a span of 11 bases. The CDR3 loop spans 16 amino acids. The DNA of the CDR3 is TGTGCCAGCAGCTTAGCGCAGGGGCCGTACACCGGGGAGCTGTTTTTT. Amino acid sequence: CASSLAQGPYTGELFF.

The V gene is TRBV30, the J gene TRBJ2-5, with TRBD1 matching 8 bases. Germline-derived CDR1 and CDR2 are GTSNPN and SVGIG (reference sequence). This CDR3 comprises 14 residues. V was clipped by 3 bases and J by 4 bases; unmatched bases: 7. The CDR3 DNA reads as TGTGCCTGGAGATCGGCAGGGGGCCGAGAGACCCAGTACTTC. This encodes CAWRSAGGRETQYF.

The genes are TRBV19 and TRBJ1-1; TRBD1 agrees at 7 bases. The V gene end was trimmed by 9 bases and the J gene end by 7 bases; junction bases not matched to a gene: 2. Germline-derived CDR1 and CDR2 are LNHDA and SQIVND (reference sequence). This CDR3 region has 10 residues. The CDR3 spells CASGTVEAFF. In DNA form, the CDR3 reads TGTGCCAGCGGGACAGTTGAAGCTTTCTTT.

This clone was detected only a few times. The chain couples TRBV30 to TRBJ1-3; no clear D. The V end was cut by 1 base, the J end by 2 bases, with 9 bases between. Germline V gene data show CDR1 as GTSNPN and CDR2 as SVGIG (reference sequence). CDR3 length equals 14 residues. The CDR3: CAWSGYSPGNTIYF. The CDR3, as DNA: TGTGCCTGGAGTGGGTACAGTCCTGGAAACACCATATATTTT. Filled out from reference TRBV30 and TRBJ1-3, the complete variable domain reads SQTIHQWPATLVQPVGSPLSLECTVEGTSNPNLYWYRQAAGRGLQLLFYSVGIGQISSEVPQNLSASRPQDRQFILSSKKLLLSDSGFYLCAWSGYSPGNTIYFGEGSWLTVV.

This clone occurred once. This chain connects TRBV5-1 to TRBJ2-7, with TRBD2 as a possible D gene (6 bases). Germline values: CDR1 SGHRS, CDR2 YFSETQ. There are 14 residues in the CDR3. V lost 3 bases and J 0 bases, leaving 10 bases between the germline ends. This CDR3 is CASSSEGSSYEQYF. The DNA for the CDR3 is TGCGCCAGCAGCTCGGAGGGAAGCTCCTACGAGCAGTACTTC.

J is TRBJ2-5 and V is TRBV7-2; 9 bases map to TRBD1. This CDR3 is 17 amino acids long. The germline gives CDR1 SGHTA, CDR2 FQGNSA. With V trimmed by 3 bases and J by 5 bases, 13 bases remained unmatched. Here the CDR3 DNA reads TGTGCCAGCAGCTTCGACTGGGACAGGGAAGTAGGGGAGACCCAGTACTTC. Protein sequence: CASSFDWDREVGETQYF.

DNA for the CDR3: TGTGCCTGGAGAAACGGACAAAATCAGCCCCAGCATTTT. This encodes CAWRNGQNQPQHF. This chain uses TRBV30 with TRBJ1-5; possible D gene TRBD1, 5 bases. The germline gives CDR1 GTSNPN, CDR2 SVGIG (reference sequence). Trimming took 3 bases from V and 4 from J, leaving 10 bases between them. The CDR3 is 13 residues long.

The chain recombines TRBV11-2 with TRBJ1-4, with TRBD1 matching over 10 bases. Trimming took 10 bases from V and 6 from J; bases not matched to a gene: 5. The V gene's germline CDR1 is SGHAT and CDR2 FQNNGV. There are 13 residues in the CDR3. The CDR3 nucleotides are TGTGCCACCTCGGGACAGGGGTATGAAAAACTGTTTTTT. Translating gives CATSGQGYEKLFF.

The V gene is TRBV15, the J gene TRBJ1-4; D is possibly TRBD1 (5 bases). V was trimmed by 3 bases and J by 10 bases, leaving 24 bases between them. Germline CDR1 LNHNV, CDR2 YYDKDF (reference sequence). The CDR3 is 17 amino acids. As DNA, the CDR3 is TGTGCCACCAGCAGGGCCGGAACCGGGACGCCGGGGGGAAAACTGTTTTTT. Amino acid sequence: CATSRAGTGTPGGKLFF.

The chain combines TRBV6-6 with TRBJ2-3; 12 bases map to TRBD1. Germline values: CDR1 MNHNY, CDR2 SVGAGI (reference sequence). V shed 5 bases, J shed 5 bases, and the junction held 11 bases outside the gene matches. The CDR3 spans 17 residues. The CDR3 here is CASSHVRDRGPGDTQYF. In DNA form, the CDR3 reads TGTGCCAGCAGTCACGTCCGGGACAGGGGGCCGGGAGATACGCAGTATTTT.

Written as DNA, the CDR3 is TGTGCCAGCAGCTACCAACGGTATCAGCCCCAGCATTTT. This sequence encodes CASSYQRYQPQHF. The chain joins TRBV7-2 to TRBJ1-5; D not certain. The V end lost 4 bases, the J end lost 5 bases, and 9 bases lay between the germline ends. Germline V CDR1 and CDR2: SGHTA, FQGNSA. The CDR3 contains 13 residues.

The CDR3 DNA is TGTGCCAGTAGTATCACAGGGAAGGGGTATGGCTACACCTTC. This codes for CASSITGKGYGYTF. This chain joins TRBV19 and TRBJ1-2; the D gene is possibly TRBD1 (6 bases). Deletions cut 3 bases from V and 5 bases from J, with 13 bases between. From germline, CDR1 is LNHDA and CDR2 SQIVND (reference sequence). This CDR3 has 14 residues.

The chain recombines TRBV11-1 with TRBJ2-7; D perhaps matches TRBD2 (5 bases). This CDR3 is built from 11 residues. The ends were cut back, 8 bases at V and 6 bases at J, with 11 bases in the middle. Germline loops: CDR1 SGHAT, CDR2 FQDESV (reference sequence). As DNA, the CDR3 is TGTGCCAGCTGGGATGGAGGCGAGCAGTACTTC. Protein: CASWDGGEQYF. Using reference TRBV11-1 and TRBJ2-7 for the parts outside the CDR3, the full variable domain is EAEVAQSPRYKITEKSQAVAFWCDPISGHATLYWYRQILGQGPELLVQFQDESVVDDSQLPKDRFSAERLKGVDSTLKIQPAELGDSAMYLCASWDGGEQYFGPGTRLTVT.

The chain employs TRBV2 and TRBJ1-3; D gene unclear. Trimming took off 3 bases at V and 1 base at J, with 7 bases between the two ends. The CDR3 consists of 14 residues. The germline CDR1 and CDR2 sequences are SNHLY and FYNNEI. The CDR3 loop reads CASSDLPSGNTIYF. Here the CDR3 DNA reads TGTGCCAGCAGTGATCTACCTTCTGGAAACACCATATATTTT.

The chain couples TRBV25-1 to TRBJ1-1; weak D call: TRBD1 (6 bases). CDR1 and CDR2 from the germline V gene are MGHDK and SYGVNS. The CDR3 runs 15 residues. Deletions cut 4 bases from V and 5 bases from J, with 17 bases between. In DNA form, the CDR3 reads TGTGCCAGCAGTGCCCTAACAACAGGGATAACTGAAGCTTTCTTT. Translated, it gives CASSALTTGITEAFF.

This chain joins TRBV5-6 and TRBJ1-1, with no clear D. The CDR3 loop spans 15 amino acids. V was shortened by 0 bases and J by 0 bases, with 9 bases between the two germline ends. Germline V CDR1 and CDR2: SGHDT, YYEEEE. The CDR3 spells CASSLVRGMNTEAFF. The CDR3 DNA follows: TGTGCCAGCAGCTTGGTGAGAGGCATGAACACTGAAGCTTTCTTT. Based on the CDR3 plus reference TRBV5-6 and TRBJ1-1, the full variable domain is DAGVTQSPTHLIKTRGQQVTLRCSPKSGHDTVSWYQQALGQGPQFIFQYYEEEERQRGNFPDRFSGHQFPNYSSELNVNALLLGDSALYLCASSLVRGMNTEAFFGQGTRLTVV.

The chain employs TRBV6-5 and TRBJ1-3, with 7 bases lining up with TRBD1. This CDR3 is 14 amino acids long. Germline V gives CDR1 MNHEY, CDR2 SVGAGI. Trimming took 6 bases from V and 4 from J; bases not matched to a gene: 6. This chain's CDR3 is CASRPGTEGNTIYF. The CDR3, as DNA: TGTGCCAGCAGGCCCGGGACAGAGGGAAACACCATATATTTT.

V is TRBV5-4 and J is TRBJ1-5; no clear D. The CDR3 sequence is 14 residues long. The V gene's germline CDR1 is SGHNT and CDR2 YYREEE (reference sequence). Trimming took off 1 base at V and 1 base at J, with 6 bases between the two ends. The CDR3 reads CASSLSGSNQPQHF. DNA of the CDR3: TGTGCCAGCAGCTTGAGCGGAAGCAATCAGCCCCAGCATTTT.

V gene TRBV6-5 combines with J gene TRBJ1-1, with D possibly matching TRBD1 (6 bases). V dropped 7 bases and J dropped 5 bases, with 20 bases sitting between them. This CDR3 is 15 amino acids long. Looked up from germline, CDR1 is MNHEY and CDR2 is SVGAGI. The CDR3 sequence is CASTRTATWTTEAFF. CDR3 nucleotide sequence: TGTGCCAGCACCCGGACAGCGACCTGGACTACTGAAGCTTTCTTT.

V is TRBV19 and J is TRBJ2-1; 7 bases are shared with TRBD1. Germline CDR1 is LNHDA and CDR2 is SQIVND (reference sequence). This CDR3 has 15 amino acids. The J segment lost 0 bases and the V segment lost 9 bases, leaving 8 bases of the junction unmatched. DNA for the CDR3: TGTGCCAGCACAAACAGGGGCCCCTCCTACAATGAGCAGTTCTTC. As protein: CASTNRGPSYNEQFF.

The chain recombines TRBV3-1 (or the pseudogene TRBV3-2) with TRBJ2-1, with D hard to call. CDR3 size: 16 residues. Between the trimmed V and J ends, which lost 6 bases and 2 bases, there was a span of 17 bases. Germline values: CDR1 LGHDT, CDR2 YNNKEL (reference sequence). The DNA for the CDR3 is TGTGCCAGCAGACGACCCCCACAGATCCCCTACAATGAGCAGTTCTTC. Residues: CASRRPPQIPYNEQFF.